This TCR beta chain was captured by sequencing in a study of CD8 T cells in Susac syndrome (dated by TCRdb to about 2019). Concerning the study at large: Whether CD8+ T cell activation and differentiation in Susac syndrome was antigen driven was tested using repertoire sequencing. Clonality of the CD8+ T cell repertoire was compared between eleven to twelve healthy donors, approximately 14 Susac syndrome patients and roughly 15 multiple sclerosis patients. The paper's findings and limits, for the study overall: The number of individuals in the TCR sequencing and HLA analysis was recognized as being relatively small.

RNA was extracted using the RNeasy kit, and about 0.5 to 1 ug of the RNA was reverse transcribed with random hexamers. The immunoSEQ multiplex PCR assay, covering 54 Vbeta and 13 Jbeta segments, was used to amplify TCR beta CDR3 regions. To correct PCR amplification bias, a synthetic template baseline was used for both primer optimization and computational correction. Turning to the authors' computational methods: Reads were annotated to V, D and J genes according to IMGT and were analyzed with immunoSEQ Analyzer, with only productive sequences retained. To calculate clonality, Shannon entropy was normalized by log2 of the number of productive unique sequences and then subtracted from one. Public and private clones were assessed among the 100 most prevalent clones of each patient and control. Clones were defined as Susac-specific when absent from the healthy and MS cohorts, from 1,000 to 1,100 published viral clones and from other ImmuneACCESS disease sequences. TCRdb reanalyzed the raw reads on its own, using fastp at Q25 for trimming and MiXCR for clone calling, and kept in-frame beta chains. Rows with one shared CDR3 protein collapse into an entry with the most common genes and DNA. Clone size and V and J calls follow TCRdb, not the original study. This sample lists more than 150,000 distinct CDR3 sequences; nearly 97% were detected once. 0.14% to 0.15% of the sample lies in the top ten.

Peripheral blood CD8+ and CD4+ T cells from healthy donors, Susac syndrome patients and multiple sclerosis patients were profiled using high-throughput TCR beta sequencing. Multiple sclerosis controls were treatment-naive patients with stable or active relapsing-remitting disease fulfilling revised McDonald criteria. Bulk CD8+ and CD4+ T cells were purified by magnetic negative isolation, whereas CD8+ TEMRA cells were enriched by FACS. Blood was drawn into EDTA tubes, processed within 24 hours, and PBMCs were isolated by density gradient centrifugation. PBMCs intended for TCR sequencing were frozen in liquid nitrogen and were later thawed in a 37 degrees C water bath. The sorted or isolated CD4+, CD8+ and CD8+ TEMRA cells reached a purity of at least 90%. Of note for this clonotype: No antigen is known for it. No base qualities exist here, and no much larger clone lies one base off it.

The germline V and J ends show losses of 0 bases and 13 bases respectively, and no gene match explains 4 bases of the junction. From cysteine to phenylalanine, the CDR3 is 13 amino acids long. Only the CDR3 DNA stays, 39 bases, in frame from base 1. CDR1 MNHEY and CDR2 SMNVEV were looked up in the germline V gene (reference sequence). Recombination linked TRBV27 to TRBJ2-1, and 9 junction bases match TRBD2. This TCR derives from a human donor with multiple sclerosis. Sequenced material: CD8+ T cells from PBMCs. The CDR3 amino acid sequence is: CASSLSSGGPQFF. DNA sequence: TGTGCCAGCAGTTTATCGAGCGGGGGGCCACAGTTCTTC.